This paragraph covers one T cell receptor beta chain sequence. Its antigen remains undetermined. No clone much larger than this one lies a single base away; base qualities are absent. The germline V gene (reference sequence) specifies DFQATT as CDR1 and SNEGSKA as CDR2. At the junction V is shortened by 5 bases and J by 1 base, with 12 bases in between. Reading from cysteine to phenylalanine, the CDR3 counts 13 amino acids. The kept DNA is CDR3 alone, 39 bases in frame from the first base. The data were taken from a study of post-analysis software for immune sequencing data (dated by TCRdb to 2013 to 2016). Notes on the research overall: Relapsing-remitting, secondary progressive and progressive-relapsing multiple sclerosis were recorded as disease courses, and subtype annotation was lacking for some patients. The multiple sclerosis patient repertoires were compared with roughly twelve previously published healthy control repertoires from donors aged about 6 to 26 years. A subset of samples was prepared in parallel using single-end sample barcoding, then pooled and co-amplified after Illumina adapter ligation.

Overall study outcomes, separate from this receptor: The control group was slightly older than the multiple sclerosis patient group. Direct clustering with F measure revealed strong co-clustering of samples prepared in the same batch, which led to a batch-effect correction. Patients showed significantly higher frequencies than controls for a handful of TRBV segments, among them TRBV5-6, TRBV5-1 and TRBV20-1. Normalized Chao1 diversity was significantly lower in multiple sclerosis patients than controls, suggesting substantial peripheral T-cell clonal expansion.

To demonstrate the VDJtools post-analysis software, the study profiled TCR beta repertoires from the peripheral blood of around 13 young patients with multiple sclerosis. The multiple sclerosis patients were children and adolescents ranging in age from roughly 6 to 16 years. Library construction relied on PCR. The run used an Illumina HiSeq 2500. Unique molecular identifiers were incorporated into TCR beta cDNA libraries to reduce PCR and sequencing biases. Approximately 500,000 cDNA molecules were obtained per 1 to 10 million input T cells, so each molecule approximated one T cell. The patient libraries were prepared and sequenced using the same protocol as the earlier healthy control dataset. Samples belonging to the same batch were prepared together, multiplexed and sequenced on a shared HiSeq lane. Concerning the study's data processing: MIGEC handled the raw barcoded reads, throwing out single-read molecular identifier groups before consensus assembly and CDR3 extraction. Clonotype tables were post-analysed with VDJtools, and diversity was normalized by down-sampling all datasets to the smallest sample size. In repertoire overlap clustering, CDR3 amino acid sequences, but not nucleotide sequences, were matched to correct batch-related cross-sample contamination. Starting from the raw public reads, TCRdb applied fastp trimming at Q25, assembled clones with MiXCR and retained in-frame beta chains. Each entry merges the rows of one CDR3 protein and shows their most common DNA and genes. The V and J calls follow TCRdb's processing rather than the paper's. For this sample there are about 820,000 distinct CDR3 sequences; about 57% appear just once. Together, the top ten hold 4.6% of the sample.

Sequencing was carried out using blood. This receptor chain uses TRBV20-1 and TRBJ2-7; the D call could be TRBD1 or TRBD2, with each sharing 5 bases. This receptor was obtained from a girl aged 10 to 17 with multiple sclerosis. The nucleotide sequence is given as TGCAGTGCTGGGACCGACCGATCCTACGAGCAGTACTTC. It encodes CSAGTDRSYEQYF.